These 5 T cell receptor beta chains were sequenced from one sample in a study of blood T cell repertoires in COVID-19. This table comes from immunoSEQ multiplex PCR, and its TCRdb copy is limited to in-frame clones, with some not included. The data show under 120,000 clones, 70% to 85% seen once. Sequenced material: peripheral blood. These receptors were taken from a man between 65 and 85 years old with active or convalescent COVID-19.

This clone was recorded a few times. The V call is TRBV5-4, the J call TRBJ1-2; D may be TRBD1 (5 bases). V was clipped by 0 bases and J by 7 bases, with 16 bases between them. The CDR3 covers 15 residues. In germline, CDR1 is SGHNT, CDR2 YYREEE (reference sequence). The CDR3 reads CASSLDSGLQGGYTF. CDR3 coding DNA: TGTGCCAGCAGCTTGGACTCGGGACTTCAAGGTGGCTACACCTTC.

V gene TRBV30 combines with J gene TRBJ2-7, with TRBD1 as a possible D gene (6 bases). The V end lost 5 bases, the J end lost 3 bases, and 17 bases lay between the germline ends. The CDR3 is 14 residues long. Germline V gene data show CDR1 as GTSNPN and CDR2 as SVGIG (reference sequence). As DNA, the CDR3 is TGTGCCTGGGCTTGGGGGCGGGTCAGCTACGAGCAGTACTTC. As protein: CAWAWGRVSYEQYF. Using reference TRBV30 and TRBJ2-7 for the parts outside the CDR3, the full variable domain is SQTIHQWPATLVQPVGSPLSLECTVEGTSNPNLYWYRQAAGRGLQLLFYSVGIGQISSEVPQNLSASRPQDRQFILSSKKLLLSDSGFYLCAWAWGRVSYEQYFGPGTRLTVT.

The V gene is TRBV7-2, the J gene TRBJ1-2; no clear D gene. The CDR3 is made up of 14 amino acids. Germline CDR1 and CDR2: SGHTA and FQGNSA. V gave up 3 bases and J gave up 8 bases, with 16 bases separating them. The CDR3 protein is CASSLVVKEEGYTF. The DNA for the CDR3 is TGTGCCAGCAGCTTGGTGGTGAAGGAGGAAGGCTACACCTTC. The whole variable domain, filled in from reference TRBV7-2 and TRBJ1-2, reads GAGVSQSPSNKVTEKGKDVELRCDPISGHTALYWYRQSLGQGLEFLIYFQGNSAPDKSGLPSDRFSAERTGGSVSTLTIQRTQQEDSAVYLCASSLVVKEEGYTFGSGTRLTVV.

This clone showed up many times. V usage is TRBV21-1 and J usage is TRBJ2-7; TRBD2 is taken as the D call from the table, unchecked against the DNA. TRBV21-1 is listed as a pseudogene. CDR3 length: 16 residues. The CDR3 reads CASSNTPSERSYEQYF. The DNA for the CDR3 is TGTGCCAGCAGCAACACTCCTAGCGAGCGCTCCTACGAGCAGTACTTC.

The chain couples TRBV5-1 to TRBJ1-1; TRBD1 might be the D (6 bases). The CDR3 length is 17 residues. CDR1 SGHRS and CDR2 YFSETQ come from the germline V gene. Trimming shortened V by 4 bases and J by 0 bases, and 19 bases separated the two germline ends. The CDR3 coding sequence is TGCGCCAGCAGCCCCTTTGGGGGACACAACATGAACACTGAAGCTTTCTTT. Protein product: CASSPFGGHNMNTEAFF.